A single sample gave rise to the 24 T cell receptor beta chains below, sequenced in a study of CXCR3-negative and CXCR3-positive naive CD8 T cells. The method, 5' RACE with UMI labels, was used to prepare the TRB cDNA libraries. TCRdb re-analyzed the 5' RACE reads; it lists each CDR3 protein once, without DNA. The sample's table shows 150,000 to 160,000 distinct CDR3 sequences. Their antigens are not known. Study results and limitations: Relative to CXCR3-negative naive cells, CXCR3-positive naive cells had more hydrophobic TRB CDR3s.

The sequencing input was naive CXCR3+ CD8+ T cells from blood. Subset indicated: CD45RO-CCR7+CD27+CD95- naive CD8+ T cells expressing CXCR3 (TNR3+). These receptors were taken from a human donor in good health. Some clones in this sample may be carry-over from other donors' samples.

The CDR3 protein is CASSFGVSGANEQFF. V and J are TRBV5-8 and TRBJ2-1. CDR3 length: 15 amino acids. Germline CDR1 reads SGHTS; CDR2 reads YDEGEE.

V usage is TRBV12-3 or TRBV12-4 and J usage is TRBJ1-1; the TCRdb call, TRBD1, lacks DNA for checking. CDR3 length equals 15 residues. The CDR3 region is CASSPPPGGAGEAFF.

The chain is built from TRBV9 and TRBJ2-5; TCRdb selects TRBD2, and the lack of DNA leaves this call unchecked. From germline, CDR1 is SGDLS and CDR2 YYNGEE. The CDR3 spans 14 residues. This chain's CDR3 is CASSAPDFQETQYF.

The chain employs TRBV5-5 and TRBJ1-1; the D gene TCRdb calls, TRBD1, cannot be checked with no DNA. This CDR3 is 14 amino acids long. Germline CDR1 is SGHKS and CDR2 is YYEKEE (reference sequence). The CDR3 spells CASSLSTGDTEAFF.

The chain couples TRBV6-2 or TRBV6-3 to TRBJ2-2. CDR3 length: 14 residues. CDR1 is MNHEY and CDR2 is SVGEGT in the germline V gene. The CDR3 sequence: CASSYSATDGELFF.

The V gene is TRBV6-5, the J gene TRBJ2-7; TCRdb's assignment of TRBD2 cannot be checked, as there is no DNA. CDR3 length: 15 residues. Per germline, CDR1 MNHEY and CDR2 SVGAGI. CDR3 region: CASSHGLAGAGEQYF.

The rearrangement joins TRBV12-3 or TRBV12-4 to TRBJ1-1; there is no DNA to check the TCRdb D call of TRBD1. There are 13 residues in the CDR3. The CDR3 loop reads CASSFGGYTEAFF.

The rearrangement links TRBV4-3 to TRBJ1-2. The CDR3 runs 16 residues. CDR1 LGHNA and CDR2 YSLEER come from the germline V gene. This chain's CDR3 is CASSQDLAGPNYGYTF.

The V call is TRBV2, the J call TRBJ2-7; with no DNA, the TCRdb D assignment of TRBD1 cannot be verified. Germline values: CDR1 SNHLY, CDR2 FYNNEI. CDR3 length: 14 residues. The CDR3 reads CASTGTASLGEQYF. Drawing the rest from reference TRBV2 and TRBJ2-7, the complete variable domain is EPEVTQTPSHQVTQMGQEVILRCVPISNHLYFYWYRQILGQKVEFLVSFYNNEISEKSEIFDDQFSVERPDGSNFTLKIRSTKLEDSAMYFCASTGTASLGEQYFGPGTRLTVT.

The chain employs TRBV29-1 and TRBJ2-7; no DNA is available, so the TRBD2 call from TCRdb remains unchecked. Germline assignment: CDR1 SQVTM and CDR2 ANQGSEA. The length of the CDR3 is 16 residues. The CDR3: CSVEEGDPLTSYEQYF.

J is TRBJ2-1 and V is TRBV6-2 or TRBV6-3; there is no DNA to check the TCRdb D call of TRBD1. Germline V lookup: CDR1 MNHEY, CDR2 SVGEGT. The CDR3 covers 15 residues. CDR3 sequence reads: CASSSVSGTSNEQFF.

The V and J genes are TRBV7-8 and TRBJ2-3; TCRdb selects TRBD1, and the lack of DNA leaves this call unchecked. This CDR3 region has 15 residues. The V gene's germline CDR1 is SGHVS and CDR2 FQNEAQ. CDR3 in amino acids: CASSFTGGNADTQYF.

The CDR3 here is CSVKDLPDEQYF. V usage is TRBV29-1 and J usage is TRBJ2-7. Germline CDR1 is SQVTM and CDR2 is ANQGSEA. CDR3 length: 12 amino acids.

The chain carries TRBV21-1 and TRBJ2-7; the D call from TCRdb, TRBD1, cannot be confirmed without DNA. TRBV21-1 is termed a pseudogene. The CDR3 is made up of 17 amino acids. The CDR3 region is CASSKVSEDRELYEQYF.

V usage is TRBV29-1 and J usage is TRBJ1-5; TCRdb proposes TRBD1, but this gene call is untestable without DNA. The CDR3 runs to 13 residues. Germline-derived CDR1 and CDR2 are SQVTM and ANQGSEA. The CDR3 here is CSVVVEGAQPQHF.

The gene calls are TRBV19 and TRBJ1-2. Germline CDR1 reads LNHDA; CDR2 reads SQIVND (reference sequence). CDR3 length equals 11 residues. The CDR3 protein is CASSIDYGYTF.

The genes are TRBV7-3 and TRBJ2-7; TCRdb reports TRBD1, a call that lacks DNA to check it against. Germline V lookup: CDR1 SGHTA, CDR2 FQGTGA. CDR3 length: 14 residues. CDR3 sequence reads: CASSLPTGVYEQYF.

The rearrangement links TRBV7-6 to TRBJ1-5; TCRdb reports TRBD1, a call that lacks DNA to check it against. The CDR3 runs to 15 residues. Looked up from germline, CDR1 is SGHVS and CDR2 is FNYEAQ. CDR3 loop: CASSQWTGVNQPQHF.

This chain joins TRBV19 and TRBJ1-2. The germline gives CDR1 LNHDA, CDR2 SQIVND (reference sequence). This CDR3 comprises 12 residues. The CDR3 sequence is CASTIGGVGYTF.

CDR3 loop: CASSFASGSIYNEQFF. This chain links TRBV12-3 or TRBV12-4 with TRBJ2-1; as DNA is missing, the TRBD2 call by TCRdb cannot be tested. The CDR3 is 16 residues long.

The chain recombines TRBV29-1 with TRBJ1-1; TCRdb's D call of TRBD1 is untestable without DNA. CDR1 is SQVTM and CDR2 is ANQGSEA in the germline V gene. The CDR3 totals 12 residues. The CDR3 sequence: CSVGEGATEAFF.

The chain uses TRBV27 and TRBJ2-2; the TCRdb D gene call, TRBD2, has no DNA to confirm it. This CDR3 is built from 15 residues. Looked up from germline, CDR1 is MNHEY and CDR2 is SMNVEV (reference sequence). The chain's CDR3 is CASSILARNTGELFF.

The V gene is TRBV12-3 or TRBV12-4, the J gene TRBJ1-4; the D call of TRBD1 rests on TCRdb alone, since no DNA is present to check it. This CDR3 contains 14 residues. CDR3 sequence reads: CASSPGTGVEKLFF.

The gene calls are TRBV6-6 and TRBJ2-3; there is no DNA to check the TCRdb D call of TRBD1. CDR1 and CDR2 (germline): MNHNY, SVGAGI (reference sequence). The CDR3 loop spans 14 amino acids. This CDR3 reads CASSKGGDTDTQYF.